One sample yielded the 17 T cell receptor beta chains listed below, sequenced in a study of blood T cell repertoires in COVID-19. Assay used: immunoSEQ multiplex PCR; TCRdb lists only in-frame clones, some missing. The sample records over 150,000 clones, approximately 86% being singletons. The sequenced sample was peripheral blood. The receptor set was obtained from a man aged 50 to 60 with active or convalescent COVID-19.

The V call is TRBV9, the J call TRBJ1-4; 9 bases are shared with TRBD1. Germline V lookup: CDR1 SGDLS, CDR2 YYNGEE. The CDR3 is 15 amino acids. The trim removed 3 bases at V and 5 bases at J, leaving 5 bases unmatched. As DNA, the CDR3 is TGTGCCAGCAGCGCAGAGGGACAGGGAAATGAAAAACTGTTTTTT. Translating it yields CASSAEGQGNEKLFF.

The gene calls are TRBV7-2 and TRBJ2-7; D is undetermined. Germline V lookup: CDR1 SGHTA, CDR2 FQGNSA. The CDR3 contains 11 residues. V was trimmed by 5 bases and J by 2 bases, leaving 4 bases between them. CDR3 bases: TGTGCCAGCAGCCCCACCTACGAGCAGTACTTC. It yields the protein CASSPTYEQYF. The whole variable domain, filled in from reference TRBV7-2 and TRBJ2-7, reads GAGVSQSPSNKVTEKGKDVELRCDPISGHTALYWYRQSLGQGLEFLIYFQGNSAPDKSGLPSDRFSAERTGGSVSTLTIQRTQQEDSAVYLCASSPTYEQYFGPGTRLTVT.

The rearrangement links TRBV29-1 to TRBJ1-1, with 8 bases fitting TRBD1. This CDR3 contains 13 residues. Germline-derived CDR1 and CDR2 are SQVTM and ANQGSEA. With V trimmed by 6 bases and J by 1 base, 4 bases remained unmatched. The CDR3 nucleotides are TGCAGCGTAACAGGGGGTCGGAACACTGAAGCTTTCTTT. This gives the protein CSVTGGRNTEAFF.

The rearrangement uses TRBV5-5 and TRBJ1-4; D possibly corresponds to TRBD1 (5 bases). The CDR3 is made up of 14 amino acids. The germline V gene encodes CDR1 SGHKS and CDR2 YYEKEE (reference sequence). V gave up 1 base and J gave up 7 bases, with 11 bases separating them. The CDR3 DNA sequence: TGTGCCAGCAGCTTGTCTGCGGGGCGTGAAAAACTGTTTTTT. This sequence encodes CASSLSAGREKLFF.

The chain combines TRBV7-3 with TRBJ2-1; TRBD2 agrees at 10 bases. In germline, CDR1 is SGHTA, CDR2 FQGTGA. V shed 5 bases, J shed 8 bases, and the junction held 12 bases outside the gene matches. The CDR3 length is 16 residues. CDR3 sequence: CASSPSGSDIDYEQFF. Here the CDR3 DNA reads TGTGCCAGCAGCCCTAGCGGGAGCGATATCGACTATGAGCAGTTCTTC. The full variable domain, with the rest looked up from reference TRBV7-3 and TRBJ2-1, is GAGVSQTPSNKVTEKGKYVELRCDPISGHTALYWYRQSLGQGPEFLIYFQGTGAADDSGLPNDRFFAVRPEGSVSTLKIQRTERGDSAVYLCASSPSGSDIDYEQFFGPGTRLTVL.

This chain uses TRBV15 with TRBJ1-6; the D is unclear. The length of the CDR3 is 15 residues. Germline CDR1 is LNHNV and CDR2 is YYDKDF (reference sequence). The ends were cut back, 0 bases at V and 15 bases at J, with 18 bases in the middle. The CDR3 nucleotides read TGTGCCACCAGCAGAGAACAGACCTCCAATTCAGGCCTCCACTTT. Protein product: CATSREQTSNSGLHF.

This chain links TRBV12-5 with TRBJ2-5; 9 bases align to TRBD2. V gave up 4 bases and J gave up 0 bases; unmatched junction bases: 6. The CDR3 contains 16 residues. CDR1 and CDR2 (germline): LGHNT, FRNRAP. This CDR3 reads CASGWGASGDQETQYF. CDR3 nucleotide sequence: TGTGCTAGTGGTTGGGGGGCTAGCGGGGACCAAGAGACCCAGTACTTC.

The rearrangement links TRBV5-1 to TRBJ1-6; no clear D. CDR3 length equals 16 residues. Trimming stripped 4 bases from V and 4 bases from J, with 15 bases between. Germline CDR1 is SGHRS and CDR2 is YFSETQ. The CDR3 nucleotides read TGCGCCAGCAGCCTGCCACCAGATCAGTATAATTCACCCCTCCACTTT. Its translation is CASSLPPDQYNSPLHF.

The chain combines TRBV24-1 with TRBJ2-3, with 7 positions matching TRBD1. Germline CDR1 reads KGHDR; CDR2 reads SFDVKD. Germline trimming cut 7 bases from V and 5 bases from J; bases unmatched to any gene: 5. The CDR3 totals 13 residues. CDR3 amino acids: CATSLTGRDTQYF. The CDR3 DNA sequence: TGTGCCACCAGCCTGACAGGGAGAGATACGCAGTATTTT.

The chain uses TRBV19 and TRBJ1-3; no clear D gene. Germline V gene data show CDR1 as LNHDA and CDR2 as SQIVND (reference sequence). This CDR3 contains 15 residues. V gave up 1 base and J gave up 0 bases, with 7 bases separating them. The CDR3 DNA reads TGTGCCAGTAGTATAGTACCCAGCTCTGGAAACACCATATATTTT. Amino acids: CASSIVPSSGNTIYF. Drawing the rest from reference TRBV19 and TRBJ1-3, the complete variable domain is DGGITQSPKYLFRKEGQNVTLSCEQNLNHDAMYWYRQDPGQGLRLIYYSQIVNDFQKGDIAEGYSVSREKKESFPLTVTSAQKNPTAFYLCASSIVPSSGNTIYFGEGSWLTVV.

The chain links TRBV11-3 to TRBJ2-7, with D maybe TRBD2 (5 bases). The germline V gene has CDR1 SGHNT and CDR2 YENEEA. The CDR3 sequence is 13 residues long. V was trimmed by 5 bases and J by 2 bases, leaving 10 bases between them. Here the CDR3 reads CASSPGLPYEQYF. DNA of the CDR3: TGTGCCAGCAGCCCCGGACTTCCCTACGAGCAGTACTTC.

The chain recombines TRBV28 with TRBJ1-1; 7 bases align to TRBD1. Trimming removed 6 bases from V and 6 bases from J; junction bases left unmatched: 10. CDR3 length: 14 amino acids. Germline V lookup: CDR1 MDHEN, CDR2 SYDVKM. The CDR3 coding sequence is TGTGCCAGCAGGCAACCTGGGACAGCGTCTGAAGCTTTCTTT. This gives the protein CASRQPGTASEAFF. The entire variable domain, with the rest obtained from reference TRBV28 and TRBJ1-1, is as follows: DVKVTQSSRYLVKRTGEKVFLECVQDMDHENMFWYRQDPGLGLRLIYFSYDVKMKEKGDIPEGYSVSREKKERFSLILESASTNQTSMYLCASRQPGTASEAFFGQGTRLTVV.

This chain connects TRBV7-9 to TRBJ1-3; D possibly corresponds to TRBD1 (5 bases). V was pared by 2 bases and J by 1 base, with 6 bases between. The CDR3 covers 14 residues. Germline loops: CDR1 SEHNR, CDR2 FQNEAQ (reference sequence). The CDR3 sequence is CASSLQGSGNTIYF. As DNA, the CDR3 is TGTGCCAGCAGCTTACAGGGTTCTGGAAACACCATATATTTT.

The V gene is TRBV5-1, the J gene TRBJ1-1, with D possibly matching TRBD1 (5 bases). The CDR3 loop spans 14 amino acids. V lost 0 bases, J lost 10 bases, and 16 bases lay in between. CDR1 is SGHRS, CDR2 YFSETQ, per germline. The CDR3 DNA reads TGCGCCAGCAGCTTGGGGATGGGGCCAGGGATAGCTTTCTTT. Its translation: CASSLGMGPGIAFF.

The chain carries TRBV28 and TRBJ1-1; 8 bases are shared with TRBD1. Trimming cost V 7 bases and J 7 bases; bases outside gene matches: 17. The CDR3 has 16 residues. Germline loops: CDR1 MDHEN, CDR2 SYDVKM. The CDR3 is CASIRPTGTGGNEAFF. CDR3 DNA: TGTGCCAGCATCAGACCCACCGGGACAGGCGGTAATGAAGCTTTCTTT. Complete variable domain (other parts from reference TRBV28 and TRBJ1-1): DVKVTQSSRYLVKRTGEKVFLECVQDMDHENMFWYRQDPGLGLRLIYFSYDVKMKEKGDIPEGYSVSREKKERFSLILESASTNQTSMYLCASIRPTGTGGNEAFFGQGTRLTVV.

The chain carries TRBV12-3 or TRBV12-4 and TRBJ1-4; 11 bases fit TRBD1. The CDR3 loop spans 13 amino acids. Trimming took 10 bases from V and 8 from J; bases not matched to a gene: 6. CDR3: CAIARTGGEKLFF. CDR3 nucleotide sequence: TGTGCCATCGCAAGGACAGGGGGCGAAAAACTGTTTTTT.

CDR3 in amino acids: CASTDDRPLVLGNTIYF. CDR3 nucleotide sequence: TGTGCCAGTACCGACGACAGGCCACTGGTTCTAGGAAACACCATATATTTT. This chain uses TRBV19 with TRBJ1-3, with D perhaps TRBD1 (6 bases). The V and J ends lost 7 bases and 4 bases respectively, with 23 bases between them. The CDR3 contains 17 residues. CDR1 and CDR2 from the germline V gene are LNHDA and SQIVND (reference sequence).